Listed below are T cell receptor beta chains from one sample, sequenced in a study of early T cells in non-severe SARS-CoV-2 infection. From the 5' RACE reads, TCRdb called clonotypes with MiXCR, one entry per CDR3 protein. The table lists about 80,000 distinct CDR3 sequences, more than 10% of them singletons. The sequences come from whole blood, collected at baseline. These receptors were obtained from an adult who was a healthcare worker with PCR-confirmed SARS-CoV-2 infection or an uninfected control (not recorded which). The donor label of this sample is uncertain. Each CDR3 is given with its conserved first and last residue. The order of the fields is D gene, clone size, J gene, V gene, CDR3 protein, CDR3 DNA. The D gene is left open where the match is weak. For some rows the clone size is stated as once, few or many, or as a class when expanded; others skip it.

>-|few|TRBJ1-2|TRBV20-1
CSAGGSNYGYTF
TGCAGTGCGGGAGGGTCTAACTATGGCTACACCTTC
>-|few|TRBJ1-3|TRBV11-3
CASSPWDRDSENTIYF
TGTGCCAGCAGCCCCTGGGACCGCGACTCTGAAAACACCATATATTTT
>-|-|TRBJ1-1|TRBV5-1
CASSFDKYYTEVFF
TGCGCCAGCAGCTTCGACAAGTATTACACTGAAGTTTTCTTT
>TRBD1|-|TRBJ2-5|TRBV7-7
CASSLKTGGVETQYF
TGTGCCAGCAGCTTAAAGACAGGGGGCGTGGAGACCCAGTACTTC
>-|-|TRBJ1-2|TRBV4-3
CASSQDSPQGLGYTF
TGCGCCAGCAGCCAAGATAGCCCACAGGGACTTGGCTACACCTTC
>-|few|TRBJ2-1|TRBV24-1
CATSDPNRDKPNEQFF
TGTGCCACCAGTGACCCGAATAGGGACAAACCTAATGAGCAGTTCTTC
>-|once|TRBJ2-7|TRBV3-1
CASSHRTPYEQYF
TGTGCCAGCAGCCACAGGACGCCCTACGAGCAGTACTTC
>TRBD1|many|TRBJ1-4|TRBV3-1
CASNAGTGTTTNEKLFF
TGTGCCAGCAACGCCGGGACAGGGACGACAACTAATGAAAAACTGTTTTTT
>TRBD2|many|TRBJ2-1|TRBV6-4
CASSPSGEGNEQFF
TGTGCCAGCAGCCCGAGCGGGGAGGGGAATGAGCAGTTCTTC
>-|few|TRBJ2-7|TRBV20-1
CSARGEGQSLYEQYF
TGCAGTGCTAGAGGGGAAGGCCAGAGTCTCTACGAGCAGTACTTC
>-|many|TRBJ1-1|TRBV7-2
CASSVENTEAFF
TGTGCCAGCAGCGTGGAGAACACTGAAGCTTTCTTT
>TRBD2|few|TRBJ2-3|TRBV7-8
CASSLGVSGRTDTQYF
TGTGCCAGCAGCTTAGGGGTTAGCGGGAGGACAGATACGCAGTATTTT
>-|-|TRBJ2-7|TRBV4-3
CASSQGVDSPEYF
TGCGCCAGCAGCCAAGGGGTGGACTCACCGGAGTACTTC
>-|-|TRBJ2-4|TRBV7-8
CASSAFIAKNIQYF
TGTGCCAGCAGCGCTTTTATAGCCAAAAACATTCAGTACTTC
>-|few|TRBJ1-2|TRBV6-5
CASRSDGTTRGYTF
TGTGCCAGCAGATCGGACGGGACCACGAGGGGCTACACCTTC
>-|-|TRBJ2-5|TRBV6-5
CASSYMGAQETQYF
TGTGCCAGCAGTTACATGGGGGCCCAAGAGACCCAGTACTTC
>TRBD2|-|TRBJ2-2|TRBV18
CASSPASGRGGTGELFF
TGTGCCAGCTCACCAGCTAGCGGGAGAGGAGGTACCGGGGAGCTGTTTTTT
>-|many|TRBJ2-7|TRBV7-9
CASSSSRGDYEQYF
TGTGCCAGCAGCTCCTCTCGCGGGGACTACGAGCAGTACTTC
>-|-|TRBJ2-3|TRBV25-1
CASSEYPGGENSDTQYF
TGTGCCAGCAGTGAATATCCCGGCGGGGAAAACTCAGATACGCAGTATTTT
>TRBD1|-|TRBJ2-7|TRBV7-2
CASRRTGVYYEQYF
TGTGCCAGCAGGAGGACAGGGGTCTACTACGAGCAGTACTTC
>-|few|TRBJ2-5|TRBV5-1
CASGGGGQQETQYF
TGCGCCAGCGGAGGCGGCGGACAGCAAGAGACCCAGTACTTC
>TRBD1|few|TRBJ2-1|TRBV3-1
CASSHDRALPDNEQFF
TGTGCCAGCAGCCATGACAGGGCTCTGCCAGACAATGAGCAGTTCTTC
>-|few|TRBJ2-5|TRBV25-1
CASSALGIEEEETQYF
TGTGCCAGCAGTGCCTTGGGGATAGAGGAGGAAGAGACCCAGTACTTC
>TRBD1|many|TRBJ2-7|TRBV11-2
CASSLTTGFGEQYF
TGTGCCAGCAGCTTAACGACAGGGTTCGGGGAGCAGTACTTC
>-|-|TRBJ1-3|TRBV4-1
CASSQVVQGPSGNTIYF
TGCGCCAGCAGCCAAGTAGTCCAAGGCCCCTCTGGAAACACCATATATTTT
>-|few|TRBJ1-1|TRBV19
CAARPRGSAEAFF
TGTGCCGCCCGGCCTAGGGGATCGGCTGAAGCTTTCTTT
>TRBD2|-|TRBJ2-1|TRBV7-2
CASSPVGGFYNEQFF
TGTGCCAGCAGCCCTGTCGGGGGGTTTTACAATGAGCAGTTCTTC